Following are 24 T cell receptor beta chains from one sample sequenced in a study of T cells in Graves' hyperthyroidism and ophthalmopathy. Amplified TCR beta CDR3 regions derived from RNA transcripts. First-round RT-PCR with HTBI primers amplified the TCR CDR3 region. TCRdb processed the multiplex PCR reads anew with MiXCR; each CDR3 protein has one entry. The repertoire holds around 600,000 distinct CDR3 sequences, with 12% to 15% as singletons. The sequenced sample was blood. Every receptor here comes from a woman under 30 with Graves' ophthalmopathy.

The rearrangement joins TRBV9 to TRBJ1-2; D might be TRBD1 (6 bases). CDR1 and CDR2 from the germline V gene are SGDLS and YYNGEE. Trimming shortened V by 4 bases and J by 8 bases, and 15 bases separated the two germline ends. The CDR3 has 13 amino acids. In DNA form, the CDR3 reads TGTGCCAGCAGCTCTTCAGGGGCGGGGGGCTACACCTTC. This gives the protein CASSSSGAGGYTF.

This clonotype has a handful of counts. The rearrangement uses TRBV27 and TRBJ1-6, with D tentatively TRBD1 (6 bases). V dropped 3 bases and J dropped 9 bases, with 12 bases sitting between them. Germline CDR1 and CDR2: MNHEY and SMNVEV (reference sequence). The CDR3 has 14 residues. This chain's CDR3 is CASSFGGAGSPLHF. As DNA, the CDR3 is TGTGCCAGCAGTTTTGGGGGGGCTGGTTCACCCCTCCACTTT.

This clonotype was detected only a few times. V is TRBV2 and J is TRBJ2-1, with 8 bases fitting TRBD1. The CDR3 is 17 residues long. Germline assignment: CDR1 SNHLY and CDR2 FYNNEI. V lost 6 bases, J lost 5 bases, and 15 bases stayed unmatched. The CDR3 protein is CASRLRWQGARHNEQFF. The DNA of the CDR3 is TGTGCCAGCAGACTCAGGTGGCAGGGGGCCCGCCACAATGAGCAGTTCTTC.

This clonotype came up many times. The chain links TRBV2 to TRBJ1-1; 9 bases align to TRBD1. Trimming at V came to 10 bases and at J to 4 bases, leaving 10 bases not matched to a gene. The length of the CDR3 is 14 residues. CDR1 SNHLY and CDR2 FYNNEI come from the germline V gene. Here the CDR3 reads CAIRAGTGSTEAFF. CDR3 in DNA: TGTGCCATCCGTGCCGGGACAGGGTCCACTGAAGCTTTCTTT.

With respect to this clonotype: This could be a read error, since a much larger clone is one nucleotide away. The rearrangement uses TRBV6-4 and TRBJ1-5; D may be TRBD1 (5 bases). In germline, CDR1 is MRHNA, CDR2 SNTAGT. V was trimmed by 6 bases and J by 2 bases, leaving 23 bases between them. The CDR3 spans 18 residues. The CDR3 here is CASRRLPGPTFGNQPQHF. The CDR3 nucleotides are TGTGCCAGCAGACGGCTACCGGGGCCGACGTTCGGCAATCAGCCCCAGCATTTT.

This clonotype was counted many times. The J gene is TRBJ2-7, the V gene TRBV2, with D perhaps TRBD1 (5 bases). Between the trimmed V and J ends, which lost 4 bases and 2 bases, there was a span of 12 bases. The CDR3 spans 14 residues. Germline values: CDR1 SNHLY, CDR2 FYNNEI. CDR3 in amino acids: CASSGDRFTYEQYF. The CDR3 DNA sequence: TGTGCCAGCAGTGGCGACAGATTTACCTACGAGCAGTACTTC. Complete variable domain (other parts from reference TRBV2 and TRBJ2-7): EPEVTQTPSHQVTQMGQEVILRCVPISNHLYFYWYRQILGQKVEFLVSFYNNEISEKSEIFDDQFSVERPDGSNFTLKIRSTKLEDSAMYFCASSGDRFTYEQYFGPGTRLTVT.

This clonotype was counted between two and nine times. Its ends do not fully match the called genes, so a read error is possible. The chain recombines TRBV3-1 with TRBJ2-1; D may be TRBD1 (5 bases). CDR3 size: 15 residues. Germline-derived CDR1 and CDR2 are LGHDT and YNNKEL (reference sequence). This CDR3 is CASSQDTVSYNEQLF. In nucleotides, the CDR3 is TGTGCCAGCAGCCAGGACACAGTCTCCTACAATGAGCAGCTCTTC.

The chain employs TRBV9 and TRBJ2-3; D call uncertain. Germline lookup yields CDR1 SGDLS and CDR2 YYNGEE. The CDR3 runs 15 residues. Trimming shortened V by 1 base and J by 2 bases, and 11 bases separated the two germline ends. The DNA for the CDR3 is TGTGCCAGCAGCGTATACGGGCATCCCACAGATACGCAGTATTTT. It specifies CASSVYGHPTDTQYF.

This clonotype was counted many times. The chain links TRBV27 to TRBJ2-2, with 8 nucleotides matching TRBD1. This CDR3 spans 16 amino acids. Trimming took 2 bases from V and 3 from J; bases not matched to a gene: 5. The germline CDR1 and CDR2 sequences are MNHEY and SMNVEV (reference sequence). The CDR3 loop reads CASSLGQGADTGELFF. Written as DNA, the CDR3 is TGTGCCAGCAGTTTAGGTCAGGGGGCAGACACCGGGGAGCTGTTTTTT.

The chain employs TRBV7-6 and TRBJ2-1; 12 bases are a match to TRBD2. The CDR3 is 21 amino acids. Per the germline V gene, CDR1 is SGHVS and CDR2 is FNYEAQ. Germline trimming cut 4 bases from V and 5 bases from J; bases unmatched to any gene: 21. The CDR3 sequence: CASSYTGPGLAGVKADNEQFF. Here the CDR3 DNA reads TGTGCCAGCAGCTATACAGGACCGGGACTAGCGGGCGTCAAGGCGGACAATGAGCAGTTCTTC.

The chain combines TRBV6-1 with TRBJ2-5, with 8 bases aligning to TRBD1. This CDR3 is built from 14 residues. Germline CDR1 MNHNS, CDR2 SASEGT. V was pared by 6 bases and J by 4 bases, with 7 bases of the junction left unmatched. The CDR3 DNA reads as TGTGCCAGCAGGCGGACAGGGCATGGAGAGACCCAGTACTTC. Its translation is CASRRTGHGETQYF.

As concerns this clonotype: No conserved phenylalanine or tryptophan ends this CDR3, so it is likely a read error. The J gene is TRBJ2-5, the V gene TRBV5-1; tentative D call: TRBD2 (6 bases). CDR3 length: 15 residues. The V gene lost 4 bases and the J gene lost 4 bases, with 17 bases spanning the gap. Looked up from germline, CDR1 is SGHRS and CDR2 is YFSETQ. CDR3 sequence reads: CASSRQEGLGETQYL. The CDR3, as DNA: TGCGCCAGCAGCCGCCAGGAGGGACTGGGAGAGACCCAGTACCTC.

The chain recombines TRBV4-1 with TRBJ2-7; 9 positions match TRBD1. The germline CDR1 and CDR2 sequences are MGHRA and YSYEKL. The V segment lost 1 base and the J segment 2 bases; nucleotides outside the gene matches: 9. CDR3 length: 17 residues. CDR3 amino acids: CASSQAPLQGAAYEQYF. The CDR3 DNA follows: TGCGCCAGCAGCCAAGCCCCCTTACAGGGGGCAGCCTACGAGCAGTACTTC.

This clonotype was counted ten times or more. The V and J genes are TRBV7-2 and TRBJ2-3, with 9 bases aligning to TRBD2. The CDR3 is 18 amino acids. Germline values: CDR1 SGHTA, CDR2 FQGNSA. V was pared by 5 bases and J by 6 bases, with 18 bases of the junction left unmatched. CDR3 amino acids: CASSRLAASGRNSDTQYF. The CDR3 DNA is TGTGCCAGCAGCCGACTAGCGGCAAGCGGGAGAAACTCCGATACGCAGTATTTT.

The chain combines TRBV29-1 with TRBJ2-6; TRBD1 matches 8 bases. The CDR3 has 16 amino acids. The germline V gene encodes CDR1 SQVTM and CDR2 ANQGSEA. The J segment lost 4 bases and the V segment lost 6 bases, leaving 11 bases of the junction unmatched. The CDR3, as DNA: TGCAGCGTGTCCGGGACAGGCGGAGTCGGGGCCAACGTCCTGACTTTC. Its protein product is CSVSGTGGVGANVLTF.

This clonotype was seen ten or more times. The CDR3 sequence: CASSLRGGADYGYTF. CDR3 in DNA: TGTGCCAGCAGCTTAAGGGGGGGCGCCGACTATGGCTACACCTTC. This chain connects TRBV7-2 to TRBJ1-2; D might be TRBD1 (6 bases). Germline-derived CDR1 and CDR2 are SGHTA and FQGNSA. The V and J ends lost 2 bases and 3 bases respectively, with 13 bases between them. This CDR3 is built from 15 residues. The full variable domain, completed using reference TRBV7-2 and TRBJ1-2, is GAGVSQSPSNKVTEKGKDVELRCDPISGHTALYWYRQSLGQGLEFLIYFQGNSAPDKSGLPSDRFSAERTGGSVSTLTIQRTQQEDSAVYLCASSLRGGADYGYTFGSGTRLTVV.

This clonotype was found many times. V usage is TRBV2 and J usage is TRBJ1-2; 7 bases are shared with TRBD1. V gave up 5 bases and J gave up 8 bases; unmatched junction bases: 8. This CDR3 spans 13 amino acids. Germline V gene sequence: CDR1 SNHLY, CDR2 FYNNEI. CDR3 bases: TGTGCCAGCAGTCAGGGACAGCAGGGAGGCTACACCTTC. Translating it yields CASSQGQQGGYTF.

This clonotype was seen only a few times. The CDR3 reads CASSTGRPNTEAFF. For the CDR3, the DNA is TGTGCCAGCTCTACGGGACGGCCGAACACTGAAGCTTTCTTT. The chain is built from TRBV18 and TRBJ1-1; D might be TRBD1 (5 bases). Germline assignment: CDR1 KGHSH and CDR2 LQKENI. The CDR3 is 14 residues long. The V gene lost 6 bases and the J gene lost 1 base, with 12 bases spanning the gap.

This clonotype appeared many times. DNA for the CDR3: TGCAGTGCTAGAGACACCGGGACAGGGATGTACGAGCAGTACTTC. Protein: CSARDTGTGMYEQYF. The rearrangement uses TRBV20-1 and TRBJ2-7; 9 positions agree with TRBD1. After removal of 0 bases from V and 4 bases from J, the junction contained 7 bases not matched to a gene. CDR1 DFQATT and CDR2 SNEGSKA come from the germline V gene (reference sequence). The length of the CDR3 is 15 residues.

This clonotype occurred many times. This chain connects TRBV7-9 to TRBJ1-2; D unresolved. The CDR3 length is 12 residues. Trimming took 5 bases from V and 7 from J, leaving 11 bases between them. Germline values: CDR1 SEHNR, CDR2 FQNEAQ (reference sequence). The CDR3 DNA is TGTGCCAGCAGCCGCGACACGGCTGGCTACACCTTC. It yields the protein CASSRDTAGYTF.

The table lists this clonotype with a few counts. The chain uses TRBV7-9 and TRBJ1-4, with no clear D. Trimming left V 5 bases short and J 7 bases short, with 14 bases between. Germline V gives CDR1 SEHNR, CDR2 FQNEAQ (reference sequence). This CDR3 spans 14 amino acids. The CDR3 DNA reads TGTGCCAGCAGCCTTGTGGAGGAAAGTGAAAAACTGTTTTTT. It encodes CASSLVEESEKLFF.

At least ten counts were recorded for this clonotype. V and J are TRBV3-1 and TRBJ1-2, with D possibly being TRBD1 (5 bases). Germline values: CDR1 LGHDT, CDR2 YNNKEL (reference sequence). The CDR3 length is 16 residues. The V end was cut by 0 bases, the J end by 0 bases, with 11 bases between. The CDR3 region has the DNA TGTGCCAGCAGCCAAGATTTGGTCAGGGCTAACTATGGCTACACCTTC. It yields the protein CASSQDLVRANYGYTF.

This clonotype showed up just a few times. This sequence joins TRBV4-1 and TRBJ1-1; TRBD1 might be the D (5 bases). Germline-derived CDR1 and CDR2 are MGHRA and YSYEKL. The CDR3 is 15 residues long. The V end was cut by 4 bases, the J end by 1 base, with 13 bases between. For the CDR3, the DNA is TGCGCCAGCAGCCGCAAGGGACGGGAGAACACTGAAGCTTTCTTT. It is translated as CASSRKGRENTEAFF.

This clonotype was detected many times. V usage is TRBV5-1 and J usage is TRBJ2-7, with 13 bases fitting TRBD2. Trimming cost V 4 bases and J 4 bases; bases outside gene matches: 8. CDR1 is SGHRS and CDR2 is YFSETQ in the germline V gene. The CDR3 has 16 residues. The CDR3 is CASSPEGTSGVYEQYF. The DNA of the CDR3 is TGCGCCAGCAGCCCCGAGGGGACTAGCGGGGTTTACGAGCAGTACTTC.